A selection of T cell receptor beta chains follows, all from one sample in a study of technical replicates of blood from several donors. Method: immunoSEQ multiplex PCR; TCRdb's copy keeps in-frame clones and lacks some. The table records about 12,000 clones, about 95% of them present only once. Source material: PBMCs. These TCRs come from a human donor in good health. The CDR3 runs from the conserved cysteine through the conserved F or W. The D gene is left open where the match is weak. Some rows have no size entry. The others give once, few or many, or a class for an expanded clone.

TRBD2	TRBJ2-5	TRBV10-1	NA	TGCGCCAGCAGCCCCGGGACTAGCGGGAGTGAGACCCAGTACTTC	CASSPGTSGSETQYF
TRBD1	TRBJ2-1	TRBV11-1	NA	TGTGCCAGCAGCACAGGGGCAGAGCAGTTCTTC	CASSTGAEQFF
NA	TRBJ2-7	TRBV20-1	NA	TGCAGTGCTGTCAACCAGGGGGAGCAGTACTTC	CSAVNQGEQYF
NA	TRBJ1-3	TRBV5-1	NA	TGCGCCAGCAGGGACTACGGAAACACCATATATTTT	CASRDYGNTIYF
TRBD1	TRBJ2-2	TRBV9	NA	TGTGCCAGCAGCGTAGTAGGGGGCGGTACCGGGGAGCTGTTTTTT	CASSVVGGGTGELFF
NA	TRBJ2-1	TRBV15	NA	TGTGCCACCAGCCCCTCGGGACACCGAACCTACAATGAGCAGTTCTTC	CATSPSGHRTYNEQFF
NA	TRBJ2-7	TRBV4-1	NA	TGCGCCAGCAGCCAAGTGAACACCCCCTACGAGCAGTACTTC	CASSQVNTPYEQYF
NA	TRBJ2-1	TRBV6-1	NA	TGTGCCAGCAGTGAAAGGGCGACAGTCCACAATGAGCAGTTCTTC	CASSERATVHNEQFF
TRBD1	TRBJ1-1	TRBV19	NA	TGTGCCAGTAGTATATCCGGGACAGGGTCGACTGAAGCTTTCTTT	CASSISGTGSTEAFF
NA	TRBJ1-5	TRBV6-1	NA	TGTGCCAGCAGTGGGAGTATGAGTGGGAGCAATCAGCCCCAGCATTTT	CASSGSMSGSNQPQHF
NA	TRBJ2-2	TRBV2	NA	TGTGCCAGCAAGTCGCTGAGGGCCGGGGAGCTGTTTTTT	CASKSLRAGELFF
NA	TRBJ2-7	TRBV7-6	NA	TGTGCCAGCAGCTTAACGGAGGTTTACGAGCAGTACTTC	CASSLTEVYEQYF
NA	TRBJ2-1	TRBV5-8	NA	TGTGCCAGCAGCCCATACCAGGGGAAGGGGCAGTTCTTC	CASSPYQGKGQFF
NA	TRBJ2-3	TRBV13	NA	TGTGCCAGCAGCTTAACTCTCTCATCTGACAGTCTGGATACAGATACGCAGTATTTT	CASSLTLSSDSLDTDTQYF
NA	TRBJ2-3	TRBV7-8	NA	TGTGCCAGCAGCCCCCGGACAGAGAGCACAGATACGCAGTATTTT	CASSPRTESTDTQYF
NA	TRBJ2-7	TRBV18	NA	TGTGCCAGCTCACCACAGACAGTTGCGGAGCAGTACTTC	CASSPQTVAEQYF
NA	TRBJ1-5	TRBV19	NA	TGTGCCAGTAGTTTCCCCGAGCAACGCCAGCCCCAGCATTTT	CASSFPEQRQPQHF
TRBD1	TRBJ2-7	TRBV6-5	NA	TGTGCCAGCAGTTCGGAGGGGACAGGGGAATACGAGCAGTACTTC	CASSSEGTGEYEQYF
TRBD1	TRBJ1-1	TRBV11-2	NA	TGTGCCAGCAGCTTAAGACCCTTACAGGGGTACACTGAAGCTTTCTTT	CASSLRPLQGYTEAFF
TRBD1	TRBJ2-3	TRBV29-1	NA	TGCAGCGGGGGGACAGGGGTTTCGCAGTATTTT	CSGGTGVSQYF
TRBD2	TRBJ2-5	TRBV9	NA	TGTGCCAGCAGCTCCGGACTAGCGGGAGTTTTTGGGATGGAGACCCAGTACTTC	CASSSGLAGVFGMETQYF
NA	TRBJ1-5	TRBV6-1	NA	TGTGCCAGCAGCGGCAATCAGCCCCAGCATTTT	CASSGNQPQHF
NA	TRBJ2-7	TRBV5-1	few	TGCGCCAGCAGCTTGGGATCGGGTAAACAAACCTACGAGCAGTACTTC	CASSLGSGKQTYEQYF
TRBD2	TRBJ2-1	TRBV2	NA	TGTGCCAGCAACCTGGGGGGGCTAGCGGGAGGAGGCGGTGAGCAGTTCTTC	CASNLGGLAGGGGEQFF
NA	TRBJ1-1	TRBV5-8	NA	TGTGCCAGCAGCTCCCGGCCGGGATGGGACACTGAAGCTTTCTTT	CASSSRPGWDTEAFF
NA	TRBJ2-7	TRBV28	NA	TGTGCCAGCAGTTTGGGGCAAGTTTACGAGCAGTACTTC	CASSLGQVYEQYF
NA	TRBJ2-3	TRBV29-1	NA	TGCAGCGCCTCCGGGTCCGTAGGTACAGATACGCAGTATTTT	CSASGSVGTDTQYF
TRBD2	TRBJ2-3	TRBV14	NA	TGTGCCAGCAGCCCAATTGGACTAGCGGGAGCAGGGGATACGCAGTATTTT	CASSPIGLAGAGDTQYF
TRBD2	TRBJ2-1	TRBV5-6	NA	TGTGCCAGCAGCCCCGGACTAGCGGGAGTCAATGAGCAGTTCTTC	CASSPGLAGVNEQFF